The 28 T cell receptor beta chains presented below share a single source sample, sequenced in a study of post-analysis software for immune sequencing data. Findings and caveats of the study: In patients, five or six TRBV segments were more frequent than in controls, with TRBV5-6, TRBV5-1 and TRBV20-1 among them.

The TCR beta cDNA libraries contained unique molecular identifiers. Via MiXCR, TCRdb re-called the PCR reads, giving one row per CDR3 protein. The table shows some 190,000 distinct CDR3 sequences, with approximately 28% occurring only once. Their antigens are not known. What was sequenced was blood. The receptors were sampled from a girl aged 2-17 years with multiple sclerosis.

The chain is built from TRBV27 and TRBJ2-5; 11 bases fit TRBD1. Germline V gene data show CDR1 as MNHEY and CDR2 as SMNVEV (reference sequence). This CDR3 has 15 residues. Trimming at V came to 5 bases and at J to 4 bases, leaving 6 bases not matched to a gene. The CDR3 region is CASSPGTGGGETQYF. The CDR3 DNA follows: TGTGCCAGCAGTCCCGGGACAGGGGGTGGAGAGACCCAGTACTTC.

This clonotype appeared many times. The chain is built from TRBV9 and TRBJ2-3; D tentatively fits TRBD1 or TRBD2 (6 bases each). Germline V gene lookup returns CDR1 SGDLS and CDR2 YYNGEE. The length of the CDR3 is 14 residues. With 4 bases removed from V and 5 bases from J, the gap between germline ends came to 14 bases. This CDR3 is CASSSHGGGDTQYF. CDR3 in DNA: TGTGCCAGCAGCAGTCATGGAGGGGGAGATACGCAGTATTTT.

The table lists this clonotype with a few counts. This rearrangement joins TRBV5-1 to TRBJ1-1; perhaps TRBD1 as D (5 bases). V lost 4 bases and J 5 bases, leaving 15 bases between the germline ends. CDR1 is SGHRS, CDR2 YFSETQ, per germline. CDR3 size: 14 residues. CDR3 amino acids: CASSPGRDGTEAFF. CDR3 bases: TGCGCCAGCAGCCCGGGGCGAGATGGAACTGAAGCTTTCTTT.

About this clonotype itself: A single base separates this from a much larger clone, so it may be a read error. The CDR3 DNA sequence: TGCAGTGCCACGTCCTGGGGCCTCACAGATACGCAGTATTTT. Its translation: CSATSWGLTDTQYF. The chain is built from TRBV20-1 and TRBJ2-3; the D gene is possibly TRBD1 (5 bases). CDR3 length: 14 residues. The V gene's germline CDR1 is DFQATT and CDR2 SNEGSKA (reference sequence). V shed 6 bases and J shed 2 bases, with 15 bases lying between them.

The V and J genes are TRBV15 and TRBJ2-3, with TRBD1 matching over 8 bases. The CDR3 loop spans 15 amino acids. Germline V lookup: CDR1 LNHNV, CDR2 YYDKDF (reference sequence). Unmatched junction bases numbered 8, after V lost 5 bases and J lost 4 bases. CDR3: CATSVGQGGADTQYF. CDR3 DNA: TGTGCCACCAGCGTAGGACAGGGAGGAGCAGATACGCAGTATTTT.

Many counts were recorded for this clonotype. The chain is built from TRBV29-1 and TRBJ2-3, with D possibly called TRBD1 or TRBD2 (5 bases each). Between the trimmed V and J ends, which lost 7 bases and 2 bases, there was a span of 19 bases. Germline CDR1 and CDR2: SQVTM and ANQGSEA. CDR3 length equals 15 residues. Here the CDR3 reads CSAFTSGHNTDTQYF. CDR3 DNA sequence: TGCAGCGCCTTCACCAGCGGACACAACACAGATACGCAGTATTTT.

J is TRBJ2-3 and V is TRBV7-9; D is ambiguous. The V and J ends lost 1 base and 0 bases respectively, with 8 bases between them. The CDR3 length is 15 residues. Germline CDR1 reads SEHNR; CDR2 reads FQNEAQ (reference sequence). The CDR3 here is CASSLDSGSTDTQYF. The CDR3 DNA reads TGTGCCAGCAGCTTAGATTCCGGAAGCACAGATACGCAGTATTTT.

As regards this clonotype: With a much larger clone just one base away, this may be a read error. This chain links TRBV5-1 with TRBJ2-1; 9 bases agree with TRBD2. The CDR3 spans 15 residues. The J segment lost 8 bases and the V segment lost 0 bases, leaving 6 bases of the junction unmatched. Germline lookup yields CDR1 SGHRS and CDR2 YFSETQ. The CDR3 region has the DNA TGCGCCAGCAGCTTGGGCATTAGCGGGGGCCATGAGCAGTTCTTC. It translates to CASSLGISGGHEQFF.

This clonotype was seen repeatedly, ten times or more. The genes are TRBV6-5 and TRBJ2-1; 7 positions agree with TRBD1. Germline trimming cut 2 bases from V and 14 bases from J; bases unmatched to any gene: 9. CDR3 size: 13 residues. Germline V gene sequence: CDR1 MNHEY, CDR2 SVGAGI. The CDR3 region has the DNA TGTGCCAGCAGTTACAGTACCGGGACAGCAAAGTTCTTC. It specifies CASSYSTGTAKFF.

This chain connects TRBV7-2 to TRBJ2-4, with D unclear. This CDR3 contains 15 residues. The V end lost 5 bases, the J end lost 0 bases, and 11 bases lay between the germline ends. Germline CDR1 SGHTA, CDR2 FQGNSA. This CDR3 is CASSSFGSAKNIQYF. In DNA, the CDR3 is TGTGCCAGCAGCAGTTTTGGGTCAGCCAAAAACATTCAGTACTTC.

This clonotype was observed many times. The CDR3 is CASSWTTGSNEQFF. CDR3 coding DNA: TGTGCCAGCAGCTGGACCACAGGGAGCAATGAGCAGTTCTTC. This sequence joins TRBV5-6 and TRBJ2-1, with D possibly being TRBD1 (6 bases). CDR1 and CDR2 from the germline V gene are SGHDT and YYEEEE. The CDR3 extends over 14 amino acids. With 3 bases removed from V and 6 bases from J, the gap between germline ends came to 13 bases.

With regard to this clonotype: With a much larger clone just one base away, this may be a read error. This chain uses TRBV5-1 with TRBJ2-7, with D unresolved. Germline V CDR1 and CDR2: SGHRS, YFSETQ. The CDR3 length is 16 residues. V was trimmed by 1 base and J by 0 bases, leaving 14 bases between them. The CDR3 loop reads CASSLTTTAYSYEQYF. As DNA, the CDR3 is TGCGCCAGCAGCTTGACCACTACAGCTTACTCCTACGAGCAGTACTTC.

V usage is TRBV9 and J usage is TRBJ2-3; D could derive from TRBD1 or TRBD2 (6 bases each). Per the germline V gene, CDR1 is SGDLS and CDR2 is YYNGEE. The CDR3 is 15 amino acids. Trimming took off 4 bases at V and 0 bases at J, with 12 bases between the two ends. CDR3 DNA sequence: TGTGCCAGCAGCCCACGGGGGCCCAGCACAGATACGCAGTATTTT. Translation: CASSPRGPSTDTQYF.

This clonotype was seen more than once but under ten times. The rearrangement uses TRBV12-3 or TRBV12-4 and TRBJ1-5; D is perhaps TRBD1 (5 bases). Trimming cost V 6 bases and J 3 bases, with 12 bases left between them. The CDR3 length is 14 residues. The CDR3 is CASSRDSYNQPQHF. CDR3 coding DNA: TGTGCCAGCAGCCGTGACAGCTACAATCAGCCCCAGCATTTT.

This CDR3 is CASMPRGEGLYGYTF. CDR3 in DNA: TGTGCCAGTATGCCTAGGGGGGAAGGCCTCTATGGCTACACCTTC. The chain carries TRBV19 and TRBJ1-2; perhaps TRBD1 as D (6 bases). The V end was cut by 7 bases, the J end by 4 bases, with 19 bases between. Germline CDR1 and CDR2: LNHDA and SQIVND (reference sequence). The CDR3 runs 15 residues.

This clonotype was counted at least ten times. The rearrangement joins TRBV20-1 to TRBJ2-1, with D perhaps matching TRBD2 (5 bases). The CDR3 is made up of 15 amino acids. V lost 3 bases to trimming and J lost 9 bases, with 21 bases between them. CDR1 and CDR2 (germline): DFQATT, SNEGSKA (reference sequence). This CDR3 reads CSASGQPGGFSEQFF. The CDR3, as DNA: TGCAGTGCTAGCGGGCAGCCTGGAGGCTTTAGTGAGCAGTTCTTC.

As regards this clonotype: Just one base apart from a much larger clone, this may be a read error. The genes are TRBV4-1 and TRBJ2-7, with 11 positions matching TRBD2. Germline V gives CDR1 MGHRA, CDR2 YSYEKL. The CDR3 covers 15 residues. Written as DNA, the CDR3 is TGCGCCAGCAAAGATGGACTAGCGGGCCCCTACGAGCACTACTTC. Protein product: CASKDGLAGPYEHYF.

To note about this clonotype: A much larger clone lies one base from this, so it may be a read error. This chain connects TRBV3-1 to TRBJ2-1; tentatively, D is TRBD2 (5 bases). V was trimmed by 1 base and J by 5 bases, leaving 15 bases between them. Germline CDR1 reads LGHDT; CDR2 reads YNNKEL (reference sequence). The CDR3 consists of 16 residues. CDR3: CASSQAGRVDHNEQFF. The CDR3 region has the DNA TGTGCCAGCAGCCAAGCCGGGCGGGTCGACCACAATGAGCAGTTCTTC.

This clonotype was seen a few times. The CDR3 DNA sequence: TGTGCCAGCAGCTTAAAGCCTAGCGGGGGGCCATACACAGATACGCAGTATTTT. This translates into CASSLKPSGGPYTDTQYF. V gene TRBV7-3 combines with J gene TRBJ2-3, with 11 bases aligning to TRBD2. Trimming at V came to 1 base and at J to 2 bases, leaving 8 bases not matched to a gene. The CDR3 contains 18 residues. Germline CDR1 is SGHTA and CDR2 is FQGTGA.

This clonotype was seen more than once but under ten times. V gene TRBV28 combines with J gene TRBJ1-4, with D maybe TRBD1 (5 bases). The CDR3 totals 14 residues. The V end was cut by 5 bases, the J end by 7 bases, with 14 bases between. Germline lookup yields CDR1 MDHEN and CDR2 SYDVKM. CDR3 nucleotide sequence: TGTGCCAGCAGTCCCGCGCAGGGTTCTGAAAAACTGTTTTTT. This encodes CASSPAQGSEKLFF.

This clonotype has only a few counts. The chain combines TRBV30 with TRBJ2-1; 7 bases align to TRBD2. V was pared by 2 bases and J by 4 bases, with 8 bases of the junction left unmatched. The germline V gene encodes CDR1 GTSNPN and CDR2 SVGIG (reference sequence). The CDR3 covers 15 residues. CDR3 bases: TGTGCCTGGAGTCTTCCCCCGGGACTATACAATGAGCAGTTCTTC. Protein: CAWSLPPGLYNEQFF.

This clonotype has just a few counts. The rearrangement links TRBV7-8 to TRBJ2-2; 13 bases fit TRBD2. The CDR3 is 15 amino acids. Losses at the gene ends were 4 bases for V and 7 bases for J; bases not matched to a gene: 3. Germline assignment: CDR1 SGHVS and CDR2 FQNEAQ. The CDR3: CASSSTSGRLGELFF. DNA of the CDR3: TGTGCCAGCAGCTCGACTAGCGGGAGGCTCGGGGAGCTGTTTTTT.

This clonotype showed up many times. V usage is TRBV9 and J usage is TRBJ1-2; D remains unclear. The CDR3 has 13 amino acids. Germline CDR1 and CDR2: SGDLS and YYNGEE. V was clipped by 4 bases and J by 7 bases, with 14 bases between them. CDR3 in amino acids: CASSPDPRAGYTF. The CDR3 nucleotides read TGTGCCAGCAGCCCAGACCCCCGGGCTGGCTACACCTTC.

Only a few counts were recorded for this clonotype. The V gene is TRBV6-2 or TRBV6-3, the J gene TRBJ2-1, with D possibly matching TRBD2 (5 bases). The germline CDR1 and CDR2 sequences are MNHEY and SVGEGT. Trimming left V 7 bases short and J 15 bases short, with 16 bases between. The CDR3 is made up of 11 amino acids. The CDR3 sequence: CASTATSIAFF. In DNA form, the CDR3 reads TGTGCCAGCACCGCAACTAGTATTGCGTTCTTC.

This chain uses TRBV24-1 with TRBJ2-1; 11 bases map to TRBD1. V dropped 3 bases and J dropped 8; count of bases not matched to a gene: 8. The germline CDR1 and CDR2 sequences are KGHDR and SFDVKD. This CDR3 comprises 16 residues. CDR3 in DNA: TGTGCCACCAGTGATCGGACAGGGGGCATTTTCGATGAGCAGTTCTTC. The encoded protein is CATSDRTGGIFDEQFF.

This clonotype was seen a few times. This chain connects TRBV20-1 to TRBJ1-1; no reliable D call. The germline CDR1 and CDR2 sequences are DFQATT and SNEGSKA (reference sequence). V was pared by 4 bases and J by 0 bases, with 12 bases between. This CDR3 comprises 14 residues. This CDR3 reads CSATRTSMNTEAFF. In DNA form, the CDR3 reads TGCAGTGCTACGCGGACTTCTATGAACACTGAAGCTTTCTTT.

This clonotype has a handful of counts. V is TRBV7-9 and J is TRBJ2-1; 16 positions match TRBD2. V was pared by 5 bases and J by 12 bases, with 10 bases of the junction left unmatched. Germline CDR1 reads SEHNR; CDR2 reads FQNEAQ (reference sequence). This CDR3 is built from 16 residues. The DNA of the CDR3 is TGTGCCAGCAGCCCGATGGGACTAGCGGGGGGGTATTTGCAGTTCTTC. It translates to CASSPMGLAGGYLQFF. Using reference TRBV7-9 and TRBJ2-1 for the parts outside the CDR3, the full variable domain is DTGVSQNPRHKITKRGQNVTFRCDPISEHNRLYWYRQTLGQGPEFLTYFQNEAQLEKSRLLSDRFSAERPKGSFSTLEIQRTEQGDSAMYLCASSPMGLAGGYLQFFGPGTRLTVL.

With regard to this clonotype: Being one base from a much bigger clone, this may be a read error. V gene TRBV20-1 combines with J gene TRBJ2-5; 10 bases agree with TRBD2. Germline V gene sequence: CDR1 DFQATT, CDR2 SNEGSKA (reference sequence). CDR3 size: 13 residues. CDR3 in amino acids: CSAGLAGVEIQYF. The CDR3 DNA sequence: TGCAGTGCCGGGCTAGCGGGAGTGGAGATCCAGTACTTC.